This T cell receptor beta chain emerged from a study of a mutant IDH1 vaccine in newly diagnosed glioma. Study information: The initiation of vaccination occurred 4-6 weeks after radiotherapy alone, or with temozolomide cycles.

Of note for this clone: Antigen specificity is unknown.

As to time point: week 11, during vaccination. Vaccinated patients received 300 ug of mutant IDH1 20-mer peptide per dose, with topical imiquimod. The astrocytomas were IDH1-mutant, ATRX-negative, and WHO grade 3 or 4. The data were produced by immunoSEQ multiplex PCR, yet TCRdb's version contains in-frame clones alone and is incomplete. Here the sample spans tens of thousands of clones, less than 85% being singletons. The germline CDR1 and CDR2 sequences are SGDLS and YYNGEE. The V and J ends lost 3 bases and 7 bases respectively, with 13 bases between them. The CDR3 runs to 13 residues. This chain joins TRBV9 and TRBJ1-2; a weak D match, TRBD1 (5 bases). The clonotype comes from a man aged 25-45 years with glioma. This sample comprised PBMCs, obtained from a glioma patient whose treatment included an IDH1 peptide vaccine. In DNA form, the CDR3 reads TGTGCCAGCAGCGCCCCGGGGGGGGGTGGCTACACCTTC. This encodes CASSAPGGGGYTF.